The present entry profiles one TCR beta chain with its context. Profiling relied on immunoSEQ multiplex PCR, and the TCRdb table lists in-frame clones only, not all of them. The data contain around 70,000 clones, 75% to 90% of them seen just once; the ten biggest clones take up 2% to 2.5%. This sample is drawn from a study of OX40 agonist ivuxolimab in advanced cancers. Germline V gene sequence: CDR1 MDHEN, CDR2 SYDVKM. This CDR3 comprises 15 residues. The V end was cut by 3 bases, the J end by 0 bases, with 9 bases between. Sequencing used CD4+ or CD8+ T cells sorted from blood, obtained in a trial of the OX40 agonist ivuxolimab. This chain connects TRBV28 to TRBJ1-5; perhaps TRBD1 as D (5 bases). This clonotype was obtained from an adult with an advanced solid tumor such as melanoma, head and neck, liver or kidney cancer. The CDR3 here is CASSFRGGSNQPQHF. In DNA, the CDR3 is TGTGCCAGCAGTTTTCGCGGGGGTAGCAATCAGCCCCAGCATTTT.